This T cell receptor (beta chain) was sequenced in a study of blood T cell repertoires in COVID-19 (dated by TCRdb to about 2020). In the study overall: The collaborator samples originated in the United States, Italy and Spain and spanned the acute and convalescent phases of COVID-19. The prospective study material was composed of cDNA or gDNA derived from T cells, B-cell-depleted T cells, or PBMCs. The dataset comprised deeply sampled blood TCRbeta repertoires from subjects exposed to, actively infected with, or recovered from COVID-19. The repertoires were released in a freely available public database meant as a resource for research on the immune response to SARS-CoV-2. The samples were drawn from two sources: the first 160 participants of the ongoing ImmuneRACE study, and 1,000 to 1,500 subjects contributed by 6 global collaborators. Sample metadata almost always included a de-identified subject ID, COVID-19 status, age in years and sex. Where HLA class I and class II types were available, the types were taken from metadata supplied by the sample provider, not from assay-based typing. What the work shows at the level of the full study, not this receptor alone: How much clinical and demographic metadata was included differed by source and by participant, and the metadata was provided uncurated.

TCRbeta CDR3 regions were amplified from genomic DNA using the immunoSEQ Assay, a bias-controlled multiplex PCR. The original pipeline was this. The number of nucleated cells in each sample was estimated by amplification of reference gene primers within the assay. To quantify the absolute abundance of each unique TCRbeta CDR3 rearrangement, sequence reads were collapsed and filtered. For each sample, productive Simpson clonality was calculated as the square root of Simpson's diversity index over productive rearrangements. In its TCRdb copy, this immuneACCESS table keeps in-frame sequences only and misses some clones. Where compared with another copy, unresolved V genes explain less than half of these, and the others have no known cause. V and J calls and clone size are copied from that table; D and trimming were computed from the DNA. Across this sample there are roughly 260,000 clones, with less than 85% seen only once. Together, the top ten hold 4.5% to 6% of the sample.

The germline V gene encodes CDR1 DFQATT and CDR2 SNEGSKA (reference sequence). Spanning cysteine to phenylalanine, the CDR3 consists of 12 amino acids. Only the CDR3 region is kept as DNA, spanning 36 bases read in frame from base 1. The V end loses 3 bases and the J end loses 7 bases, and a stretch of 12 bases separates them. With respect to this clone: Its antigen has not been determined. Qualities for individual bases were not recorded, and no much larger clone is one base off.

Whole blood was collected in K2EDTA tubes by collaborating institutions according to the institutions' own protocols. For TCRbeta analysis, collaborator samples were shipped as frozen whole blood, as isolated PBMCs, or as DNA extracted from either sample type. Sequenced input: peripheral blood. The sequence is built from TRBV20-1 and TRBJ2-5; no D gene is confidently identified. This clonotype was obtained from a woman older than 75 with active or convalescent COVID-19. The CDR3 reads CSASSLSGTQYF. The base sequence is TGCAGTGCTAGTTCGCTTTCGGGGACCCAGTACTTC.